This passage covers 32 T cell receptor beta chains from one sample sequenced in a study of beta chain features in type 1 diabetes. The sequenced template was cDNA made from the entire isolated RNA. Profiled with immunoSEQ multiplex PCR; TCRdb holds only in-frame clones, not every one. This table holds around 400,000 clones, roughly 16% found once. Sample: naive CD4+ T cells from blood. These receptors were obtained from a woman younger than 30 in good health.

The chain joins TRBV4-1 to TRBJ1-1; the match to TRBD1 covers 11 bases. The CDR3 is 15 residues long. Germline loops: CDR1 MGHRA, CDR2 YSYEKL. Unmatched junction bases numbered 1, after V lost 0 bases and J lost 4 bases. CDR3 bases: TGCGCCAGCAGCCAAGAGGGGACAGGGGGCACTGAAGCTTTCTTT. This encodes CASSQEGTGGTEAFF.

This clone was seen a handful of times. The chain uses TRBV5-1 and TRBJ2-5; D may be TRBD1 (5 bases). The CDR3 runs to 14 residues. Deletions cut 1 base from V and 5 bases from J, with 12 bases between. In germline, CDR1 is SGHRS, CDR2 YFSETQ. The DNA for the CDR3 is TGCGCCAGCAGCTTGCAGGGCCCTTTGGAGACCCAGTACTTC. It specifies CASSLQGPLETQYF.

V gene TRBV19 combines with J gene TRBJ2-7, with TRBD2 identical over 7 bases. The CDR3 extends over 13 amino acids. Germline V lookup: CDR1 LNHDA, CDR2 SQIVND (reference sequence). The ends lost 6 bases at V and 7 bases at J; junction bases unmatched: 9. CDR3 sequence (DNA): TGTGCCAGTAGCCAAGGCCCGGGACTAGAGCAGTACTTC. Amino acid sequence: CASSQGPGLEQYF. The variable domain in full, with the rest retrieved from reference TRBV19 and TRBJ2-7, is DGGITQSPKYLFRKEGQNVTLSCEQNLNHDAMYWYRQDPGQGLRLIYYSQIVNDFQKGDIAEGYSVSREKKESFPLTVTSAQKNPTAFYLCASSQGPGLEQYFGPGTRLTVT.

The rearrangement joins TRBV11-2 to TRBJ2-7; maybe TRBD2 (5 bases). V gave up 5 bases and J gave up 0 bases, with 11 bases separating them. This CDR3 spans 14 amino acids. Germline CDR1 and CDR2: SGHAT and FQNNGV. In DNA form, the CDR3 reads TGTGCCAGCAGCCCGAGAGGACTCTCCTACGAGCAGTACTTC. Its protein is CASSPRGLSYEQYF.

A few counts support this clone. The chain has TRBV7-9 and TRBJ1-1; D unresolved. V lost 3 bases and J lost 3, with 11 bases in between. The CDR3 consists of 14 residues. CDR1 and CDR2 (germline): SEHNR, FQNEAQ (reference sequence). The CDR3 bases are TGTGCCAGCAGCTTCCTCCTCCCTCACACTGAAGCTTTCTTT. It codes for CASSFLLPHTEAFF.

This clone was seen a few times. The genes are TRBV15 and TRBJ1-2; the match to TRBD1 covers 7 bases. CDR3 length: 15 amino acids. The V segment lost 3 bases and the J segment 6 bases; nucleotides outside the gene matches: 10. Germline values: CDR1 LNHNV, CDR2 YYDKDF (reference sequence). The CDR3 here is CATSRTGNVRNGYTF. The CDR3 DNA reads TGTGCCACCAGCAGGACAGGGAACGTCCGTAATGGCTACACCTTC. Looking up the rest from reference TRBV15 and TRBJ1-2 gives the full variable domain: DAMVIQNPRYQVTQFGKPVTLSCSQTLNHNVMYWYQQKSSQAPKLLFHYYDKDFNNEADTPDNFQSRRPNTSFCFLDIRSPGLGDTAMYLCATSRTGNVRNGYTFGSGTRLTVV.

V is TRBV19 and J is TRBJ2-3; D call uncertain. V was shortened by 3 bases and J by 6 bases, with 7 bases between the two germline ends. Germline V gene sequence: CDR1 LNHDA, CDR2 SQIVND (reference sequence). The CDR3 spans 12 residues. In DNA, the CDR3 is TGTGCCAGTAGTATGCGGTGGGATACGCAGTATTTT. Translating gives CASSMRWDTQYF.

The sample holds a few counts of this clone. This rearrangement joins TRBV19 to TRBJ2-6; possible D gene TRBD1, 5 bases. The germline V gene has CDR1 LNHDA and CDR2 SQIVND (reference sequence). Trimming removed 9 bases from V and 4 bases from J, with 13 bases in between. This CDR3 has 14 amino acids. The CDR3 region has the DNA TGTGCCAGCGAGTCGACAGCCGGGGCCAACGTCCTGACTTTC. This encodes CASESTAGANVLTF. Filled out from reference TRBV19 and TRBJ2-6, the complete variable domain reads DGGITQSPKYLFRKEGQNVTLSCEQNLNHDAMYWYRQDPGQGLRLIYYSQIVNDFQKGDIAEGYSVSREKKESFPLTVTSAQKNPTAFYLCASESTAGANVLTFGAGSRLTVL.

The rearrangement uses TRBV11-3 and TRBJ2-2, with TRBD2 identical over 7 bases. V was pared by 4 bases and J by 2 bases, with 7 bases of the junction left unmatched. From germline, CDR1 is SGHNT and CDR2 YENEEA. The CDR3 is 16 residues long. The CDR3, as DNA: TGTGCCAGCAGCTCCCATAGCGGGCCAAACACCGGGGAGCTGTTTTTT. This gives the protein CASSSHSGPNTGELFF.

The V and J genes are TRBV5-6 and TRBJ1-5; TRBD1 is a possible D gene (5 bases). Germline assignment: CDR1 SGHDT and CDR2 YYEEEE. The CDR3 consists of 13 residues. Trimming took 4 bases from V and 3 from J, leaving 8 bases between them. CDR3 DNA: TGTGCCAGCAGCCGACAGAACAATCAGCCCCAGCATTTT. Translating it yields CASSRQNNQPQHF.

The V call is TRBV5-4, the J call TRBJ2-2; 7 bases align to TRBD2. The junction had 7 bases not matched to a gene; V was cut back by 1 base and J by 4 bases. The germline gives CDR1 SGHNT, CDR2 YYREEE (reference sequence). This CDR3 is 16 amino acids long. The CDR3 reads CASSLPGRVSTGELFF. The CDR3 bases are TGTGCCAGCAGCTTGCCGGGGAGGGTGAGCACCGGGGAGCTGTTTTTT.

The chain uses TRBV7-3 and TRBJ2-6; 7 nucleotides align to TRBD2. This CDR3 is 15 amino acids long. J gave up 2 bases and V 5 bases, and 3 bases lay outside the gene matches. Germline V gene lookup returns CDR1 SGHTA and CDR2 FQGTGA. CDR3 sequence reads: CASSAGGTGANVLTF. CDR3 nucleotide sequence: TGTGCCAGCAGCGCCGGGGGGACTGGGGCCAACGTCCTGACTTTC.

The CDR3 DNA sequence: TGCGCCAGCAAGCAGGCCGGGAGCTCTGGGGCCAACGTCCTGACTTTC. This encodes CASKQAGSSGANVLTF. This chain uses TRBV5-1 with TRBJ2-6, with D possibly TRBD2 on 6 matching bases. Trimming took 6 bases from V and 0 from J, leaving 13 bases between them. The CDR3 is 16 amino acids. CDR1 and CDR2 (germline): SGHRS, YFSETQ.

The genes are TRBV5-1 and TRBJ2-1, with D possibly matching TRBD1 (6 bases). The V gene lost 4 bases and the J gene lost 8 bases, with 16 bases spanning the gap. Germline V gives CDR1 SGHRS, CDR2 YFSETQ. This CDR3 is 14 amino acids long. CDR3 DNA: TGCGCCAGCAGCATAGGACAGTCTCGGGATGAGCAGTTCTTC. It is translated as CASSIGQSRDEQFF.

The V gene is TRBV18, the J gene TRBJ2-1; 13 bases line up with TRBD2. Germline V gene data show CDR1 as KGHSH and CDR2 as LQKENI. V was clipped by 2 bases and J by 6 bases; unmatched bases: 4. The CDR3 extends over 16 amino acids. The DNA for the CDR3 is TGTGCCAGCTCACCAGGGACTAGCGGGATACTCAATGAGCAGTTCTTC. This encodes CASSPGTSGILNEQFF.

A few counts support this clone. The chain uses TRBV18 and TRBJ2-4; D may be TRBD1 (6 bases). Germline V CDR1 and CDR2: KGHSH, LQKENI. The V gene lost 2 bases and the J gene lost 1 base, with 12 bases spanning the gap. The CDR3 is 16 residues long. CDR3 nucleotides: TGTGCCAGCTCACCATTAGGGGGATTGGCCAAAAACATTCAGTACTTC. It encodes CASSPLGGLAKNIQYF.

The chain employs TRBV29-1 and TRBJ2-1, with 9 bases aligning to TRBD2. The CDR3 totals 14 residues. Trimming took 6 bases from V and 3 from J; bases not matched to a gene: 6. Per germline, CDR1 SQVTM and CDR2 ANQGSEA. As DNA, the CDR3 is TGCAGCGTAGTGACTAGCGGTTACTACAATGAGCAGTTCTTC. It yields the protein CSVVTSGYYNEQFF.

This clone was seen only a few times. The chain employs TRBV7-2 and TRBJ1-2; the D is unclear. Germline assignment: CDR1 SGHTA and CDR2 FQGNSA. The CDR3 contains 11 residues. Trimming shortened V by 1 base and J by 8 bases, and 5 bases separated the two germline ends. The CDR3 reads CASSLDRGYTF. The CDR3 region has the DNA TGTGCCAGCAGCTTAGACCGGGGCTACACCTTC.

The sample holds a few counts of this clone. The chain combines TRBV28 with TRBJ2-7; 10 bases are shared with TRBD2. V lost 5 bases to trimming and J lost 5 bases; unmatched junction nucleotides: 6. Germline CDR1 reads MDHEN; CDR2 reads SYDVKM. The CDR3 is 14 residues long. This CDR3 reads CASSAPSGSHEQYF. The CDR3 DNA is TGTGCCAGCAGTGCTCCTAGCGGGAGTCACGAGCAGTACTTC. The complete variable domain, with remaining parts taken from reference TRBV28 and TRBJ2-7, reads DVKVTQSSRYLVKRTGEKVFLECVQDMDHENMFWYRQDPGLGLRLIYFSYDVKMKEKGDIPEGYSVSREKKERFSLILESASTNQTSMYLCASSAPSGSHEQYFGPGTRLTVT.

This clone showed up just a few times. The chain has TRBV29-1 and TRBJ1-2, with a tentative D call TRBD1 (6 bases). Germline CDR1 reads SQVTM; CDR2 reads ANQGSEA. CDR3 length equals 14 residues. V was clipped by 5 bases and J by 4 bases, with 17 bases between them. The CDR3 reads CSVKGGESIYGYTF. The CDR3 DNA is TGCAGCGTTAAGGGGGGGGAGTCCATCTATGGCTACACCTTC. Full variable domain (remainder filled in from reference TRBV29-1 and TRBJ1-2): SAVISQKPSRDICQRGTSLTIQCQVDSQVTMMFWYRQQPGQSLTLIATANQGSEATYESGFVIDKFPISRPNLTFSTLTVSNMSPEDSSIYLCSVKGGESIYGYTFGSGTRLTVV.

This clone was counted only a few times. V gene TRBV2 combines with J gene TRBJ2-5; TRBD2 aligns across 11 bases. The germline V gene encodes CDR1 SNHLY and CDR2 FYNNEI. Trimming cost V 10 bases and J 2 bases; bases outside gene matches: 9. The length of the CDR3 is 15 residues. In DNA form, the CDR3 reads TGTGCCACCGGGTTAGCGGGAGGGCAGCAAGAGACCCAGTACTTC. This sequence encodes CATGLAGGQQETQYF.

This clone occurred a few times. The chain uses TRBV30 and TRBJ2-7; 12 bases map to TRBD2. Germline V gene sequence: CDR1 GTSNPN, CDR2 SVGIG (reference sequence). Germline trimming cut 6 bases from V and 9 bases from J; bases unmatched to any gene: 9. The CDR3 runs 13 residues. The CDR3 bases are TGTGCCTGCGCTAGCGGGAGGGATTATGCGCAGTACTTC. It yields the protein CACASGRDYAQYF.

This clone was detected a few times. The chain couples TRBV6-4 to TRBJ1-1; D is possibly TRBD1 (6 bases). V dropped 3 bases and J dropped 4 bases, with 12 bases sitting between them. The germline gives CDR1 MRHNA, CDR2 SNTAGT. The CDR3 is 14 residues long. The CDR3 loop is CASSDSAGVTEAFF. The DNA for the CDR3 is TGTGCCAGCAGTGATTCGGCAGGGGTCACTGAAGCTTTCTTT.

This clone was picked up a small number of times. The genes are TRBV18 and TRBJ1-4; TRBD1 is a possible D gene (5 bases). Germline values: CDR1 KGHSH, CDR2 LQKENI. V was trimmed by 2 bases and J by 14 bases, leaving 12 bases between them. CDR3 length: 12 residues. Here the CDR3 reads CASSPWNRHLFF. CDR3 DNA sequence: TGTGCCAGCTCACCATGGAACAGGCATCTGTTTTTT.

The chain carries TRBV29-1 and TRBJ2-5, with 7 bases matching TRBD2. V was pared by 6 bases and J by 9 bases, with 16 bases of the junction left unmatched. CDR1 is SQVTM, CDR2 ANQGSEA, per germline. This CDR3 region has 14 residues. CDR3 amino acids: CSVTGRLAAGAQYF. In nucleotides, the CDR3 is TGCAGCGTCACCGGGCGGCTAGCGGCGGGGGCCCAGTACTTC.

The table lists this clone with a few counts. V is TRBV4-2 and J is TRBJ2-5, with 9 positions matching TRBD2. This CDR3 region has 16 residues. The germline V gene encodes CDR1 LGHNA and CDR2 YNFKEQ. V lost 1 base, J lost 3 bases, and 6 bases stayed unmatched. Written as DNA, the CDR3 is TGTGCCAGCAGCCAAGTACAGGGCGGGAGGGAAGAGACCCAGTACTTC. This codes for CASSQVQGGREETQYF.

The V call is TRBV18, the J call TRBJ1-2, with D maybe TRBD1 (5 bases). V lost 0 bases, J lost 6 bases, and 14 bases lay in between. The length of the CDR3 is 15 residues. The germline gives CDR1 KGHSH, CDR2 LQKENI. This CDR3 is CASSPPQGSGNGYTF. The CDR3 bases are TGTGCCAGCTCACCACCTCAGGGTAGCGGGAATGGCTACACCTTC.

The rearrangement links TRBV7-8 to TRBJ2-2; D may be TRBD2 (5 bases). The CDR3 has 13 amino acids. The V gene lost 5 bases and the J gene lost 7 bases, with 11 bases spanning the gap. In germline, CDR1 is SGHVS, CDR2 FQNEAQ. CDR3 loop: CASSPGEFGELFF. The CDR3 DNA follows: TGTGCCAGCAGCCCTGGGGAGTTCGGGGAGCTGTTTTTT.

A few counts support this clone. V gene TRBV5-1 combines with J gene TRBJ2-7; tentative D call: TRBD1 (6 bases). V was cut by 0 bases and J by 0 bases, with 10 bases left in between. The germline V gene encodes CDR1 SGHRS and CDR2 YFSETQ. The CDR3 is made up of 15 amino acids. The DNA of the CDR3 is TGCGCCAGCAGCTTGGAGGCAGGGGACTCCTACGAGCAGTACTTC. Protein sequence: CASSLEAGDSYEQYF.

V and J are TRBV7-3 and TRBJ1-1, with D possibly TRBD1 on 6 matching bases. CDR3 size: 13 residues. Germline V lookup: CDR1 SGHTA, CDR2 FQGTGA. V dropped 4 bases and J dropped 6 bases, with 12 bases sitting between them. CDR3 residues: CASSYTGIAEAFF. In DNA form, the CDR3 reads TGTGCCAGCAGCTACACAGGGATCGCTGAAGCTTTCTTT.

The CDR3 spells CASSAGWGEKLFF. The CDR3, as DNA: TGTGCCAGCAGCGCAGGGTGGGGTGAAAAACTGTTTTTT. J is TRBJ1-4 and V is TRBV6-4, with D possibly TRBD1 on 5 matching bases. The CDR3 is 13 residues long. CDR1 and CDR2 from the germline V gene are MRHNA and SNTAGT. Trimming cost V 6 bases and J 7 bases, with 12 bases left between them.

The rearrangement joins TRBV5-1 to TRBJ2-1; TRBD2 might be the D (5 bases). Trimming removed 0 bases from V and 7 bases from J, with 17 bases in between. CDR3 length: 16 amino acids. Germline V gives CDR1 SGHRS, CDR2 YFSETQ. The CDR3 reads CASSLAGGSGFNEQFF. The CDR3 DNA is TGCGCCAGCAGCTTGGCCGGAGGAAGTGGGTTTAATGAGCAGTTCTTC.